Included here is one T cell receptor (beta chain) sequence, with context. Its target is not known. The PCR had 60 Vbeta and 13 Jbeta primers. TCRdb keeps only in-frame clones here, not all; method: immunoSEQ multiplex PCR. The sample gives some 150,000 clones, approximately 80% of which show up once; approximately 6% is in the top ten. The data are from a study of cytomegalovirus exposure and HLA in healthy donors. For the study at large: As released early, the data held about 85 million unique TCRs from HLA-typed donors. Study-wide results and limits: TCR beta V- and J-gene trimming was later associated with a missense DCLRE1C variant. There were three CMV-associated chains whose specificity for CMV antigens was confirmed in vitro.

In nominal health when sampled, donors likely had unrecorded immune exposures nonetheless. Sequenced material: PBMCs. The source of this sequence is a young man in good health and CMV-seropositive.

This CDR3 is CAWSDRGSWYTEAFF. CDR3 in DNA: TGTGCCTGGAGCGACAGGGGGAGTTGGTACACTGAAGCTTTCTTT. V gene TRBV30 combines with J gene TRBJ1-1; 9 bases fit TRBD1. Germline lookup yields CDR1 GTSNPN and CDR2 SVGIG (reference sequence). V was clipped by 3 bases and J by 3 bases; unmatched bases: 8. This CDR3 contains 15 residues.